This T cell receptor (beta chain) originates from a study of Graves' ophthalmopathy and Graves' hyperthyroidism. The overall study: Specimen type is peripheral blood, obtained at initial diagnosis before any treatment.

This clonotype was counted at least ten times. The germline V gene encodes CDR1 MGHRA and CDR2 YSYEKL. Trimming took off 2 bases at V and 0 bases at J, with 14 bases between the two ends. CDR3 length: 17 amino acids. Exclusion criteria comprised other autoimmune diseases, uncontrolled infections, pregnancy or lactation in patients. Clinicians diagnosed using symptoms, serum thyroxine, TRAb, thyroid ultrasound and orbital computed tomography. Amplification of TCR beta CDR3 regions used RNA transcripts. Scientists carried out first-round RT-PCR using HTBI primers and then a second-round multiplex PCR. TCRdb re-called the multiplex PCR reads through MiXCR, storing one row per CDR3 protein. The sample contains more than 300,000 distinct CDR3 sequences, about 16% of which appear only once.

What was sequenced was peripheral blood. The sequence came from a young woman with stable Graves' hyperthyroidism. The rearrangement joins TRBV4-1 to TRBJ1-5; D is unresolved. CDR3 bases: TGCGCCAGCAGCCAACAGGAAGGGTTGACTAGCAATCAGCCCCAGCATTTT. This gives the protein CASSQQEGLTSNQPQHF.